This TCR beta chain comes out of a study of shared clonotypes between healthy human individuals. The study's findings and limits: Sequencing of the sorted subsets was shown by rarefaction to be incomplete despite large depth.

Using immunoSEQ multiplex PCR, the repertoire was profiled, and TCRdb retains in-frame clones only, with some absent. The sample includes around 1.9 million clones, 93% seen only once; the top ten take more than 1.5%. Naive CD8 cells lacked CD45RO, underwent positive selection for CCR7 and left out terminally differentiated effector memory CD45RA+ cells. Germline CDR1 reads SGDLS; CDR2 reads YYNGEE. The CDR3 is made up of 14 amino acids. V was trimmed by 2 bases and J by 3 bases, leaving 11 bases between them. Note on this clone: The antigen is unknown.

This clonotype was obtained from a man aged 18 to 30 in good health. Some clones in this sample may be carry-over from other donors' samples. The sequenced sample consisted of naive CD8+ T cells from PBMCs. This sequence joins TRBV9 and TRBJ2-5; D not certain. The CDR3 region is CASSVRQREETQYF. Written as DNA, the CDR3 is TGTGCCAGCAGCGTCAGGCAGCGAGAAGAGACCCAGTACTTC.